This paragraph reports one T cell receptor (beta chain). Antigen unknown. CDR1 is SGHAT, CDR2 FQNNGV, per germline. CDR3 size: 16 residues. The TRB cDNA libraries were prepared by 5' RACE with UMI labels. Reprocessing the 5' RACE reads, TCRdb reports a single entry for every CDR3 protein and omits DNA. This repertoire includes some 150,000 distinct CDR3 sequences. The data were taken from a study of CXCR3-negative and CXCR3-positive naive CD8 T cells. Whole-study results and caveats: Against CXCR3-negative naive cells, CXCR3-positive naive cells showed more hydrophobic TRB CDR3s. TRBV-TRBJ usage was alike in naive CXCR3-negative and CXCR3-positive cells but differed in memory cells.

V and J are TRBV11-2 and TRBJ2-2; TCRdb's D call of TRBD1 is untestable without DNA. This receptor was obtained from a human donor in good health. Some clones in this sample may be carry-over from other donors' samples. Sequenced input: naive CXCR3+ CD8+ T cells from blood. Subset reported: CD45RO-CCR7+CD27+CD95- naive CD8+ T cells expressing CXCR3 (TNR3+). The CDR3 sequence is CASSFWTGTNTGELFF.